These 5 T cell receptor beta chains came from one sample sequenced in a study of cytomegalovirus exposure and HLA in healthy donors. PCR amplification relied on 60 Vbeta primers (plus 13 Jbeta primers). TCRdb keeps only in-frame clones here, not all; method: immunoSEQ multiplex PCR. This sample carries 75,000 to 90,000 clones, around 70% of them seen once, and the ten largest clones take approximately 20%. Input material: PBMCs. The receptors here all came from a man aged 25-45 years in good health and CMV-seropositive.

The chain's CDR3 is CASSQWAGESTDTQYF. CDR3 DNA: TGTGCCAGTAGTCAATGGGCAGGGGAGAGCACAGATACGCAGTATTTT. This chain uses TRBV19 with TRBJ2-3; a possible D gene is TRBD1 (6 bases). Germline values: CDR1 LNHDA, CDR2 SQIVND (reference sequence). The CDR3 extends over 16 amino acids. Between the trimmed V and J ends, which lost 5 bases and 0 bases, there was a span of 15 bases. The entire variable domain, with the rest obtained from reference TRBV19 and TRBJ2-3, is as follows: DGGITQSPKYLFRKEGQNVTLSCEQNLNHDAMYWYRQDPGQGLRLIYYSQIVNDFQKGDIAEGYSVSREKKESFPLTVTSAQKNPTAFYLCASSQWAGESTDTQYFGPGTRLTVL.

This clone was picked up a small number of times. The chain recombines TRBV7-6 with TRBJ2-1; 9 nucleotides match TRBD1. The V segment lost 6 bases and the J segment 6 bases; nucleotides outside the gene matches: 9. Germline V gene sequence: CDR1 SGHVS, CDR2 FNYEAQ. CDR3 length: 15 amino acids. CDR3 DNA: TGTGCCAGCAGGGAGCGGACAGGGGTAGGCAATGAGCAGTTCTTC. Amino acids: CASRERTGVGNEQFF. Variable domain in full (rest from reference TRBV7-6 and TRBJ2-1): GAGVSQSPRYKVTKRGQDVALRCDPISGHVSLYWYRQALGQGPEFLTYFNYEAQQDKSGLPNDRFSAERPEGSISTLTIQRTEQRDSAMYRCASRERTGVGNEQFFGPGTRLTVL.

As DNA, the CDR3 is TGTGCCAGCAGCTTAGTAGGGGGCGACGAGCAGTACTTC. It translates to CASSLVGGDEQYF. V gene TRBV7-9 combines with J gene TRBJ2-7, with 7 bases matching TRBD1. There are 13 residues in the CDR3. In germline, CDR1 is SEHNR, CDR2 FQNEAQ (reference sequence). J was trimmed by 5 bases and V by 1 base; bases with no gene match: 2.

The chain is built from TRBV28 and TRBJ1-3; no reliable D call. Looked up from germline, CDR1 is MDHEN and CDR2 is SYDVKM. Deletions cut 6 bases from V and 0 bases from J, with 6 bases between. This CDR3 is 13 amino acids long. The CDR3, as DNA: TGTGCCAGCAGGGGCCTCTCTGGAAACACCATATATTTT. Protein product: CASRGLSGNTIYF.

In its sample, this clone was seen once. The chain combines TRBV30 with TRBJ2-5; 8 positions agree with TRBD2. Germline V lookup: CDR1 GTSNPN, CDR2 SVGIG (reference sequence). The CDR3 has 13 residues. The V gene end was trimmed by 0 bases and the J gene end by 5 bases; junction bases not matched to a gene: 2. The CDR3 DNA is TGTGCCTGGAGTGTACGACTAGCGGAGACCCAGTACTTC. Protein: CAWSVRLAETQYF.